These 4 T cell receptor beta chains came from one sample sequenced in a study of blood T cell repertoires in COVID-19. Clones were sequenced by immunoSEQ multiplex PCR, and TCRdb holds only the in-frame ones, with some missing. The data show roughly 70,000 clones, around nine tenths seen once. Sequences were obtained from peripheral blood. Receptors were obtained from a human donor in a cohort sampled during active COVID-19.

This chain joins TRBV5-1 and TRBJ2-3, with 8 nucleotides matching TRBD2. In germline, CDR1 is SGHRS, CDR2 YFSETQ. The length of the CDR3 is 15 residues. The V and J ends lost 2 bases and 2 bases, in that order; junction bases with no gene match: 4. The CDR3 reads CASSLAGVYTDTQYF. CDR3 DNA sequence: TGCGCCAGCAGCTTAGCGGGGGTTTACACAGATACGCAGTATTTT.

The chain uses TRBV27 and TRBJ2-5; perhaps TRBD1 as D (5 bases). The germline V and J ends were trimmed by 6 bases and 1 base, with 6 bases remaining between them. Per the germline V gene, CDR1 is MNHEY and CDR2 is SMNVEV (reference sequence). This CDR3 is 12 amino acids long. The chain's CDR3 is CASRTAQETQYF. The CDR3 bases are TGTGCCAGCAGGACAGCCCAAGAGACCCAGTACTTC.

This chain uses TRBV5-1 with TRBJ2-6; TRBD1 matches at 7 bases. Germline values: CDR1 SGHRS, CDR2 YFSETQ. V lost 4 bases, J lost 0 bases, and 13 bases stayed unmatched. The CDR3 covers 19 residues. This CDR3 reads CASSLPRTGVRSGANVLTF. DNA of the CDR3: TGCGCCAGCAGCCTACCCCGGACAGGCGTCCGCTCTGGGGCCAACGTCCTGACTTTC.

This chain joins TRBV11-3 and TRBJ2-3; D is possibly TRBD1 (5 bases). The germline gives CDR1 SGHNT, CDR2 YENEEA. The CDR3 consists of 16 residues. V lost 1 base and J 2 bases, leaving 13 bases between the germline ends. The CDR3 DNA sequence: TGTGCCAGCAGCTTAGGGTTGGCCAGGGCCACAGATACGCAGTATTTT. Amino acids: CASSLGLARATDTQYF.